One TCR beta chain is described in this entry. As yet, its antigen is unknown. This record comes from a study of cytomegalovirus exposure and HLA in healthy donors. The CDR3 sequence is 18 residues long. Germline V gene sequence: CDR1 SGHDT, CDR2 YYEEEE. Trimming at V came to 7 bases and at J to 0 bases, leaving 12 bases not matched to a gene. General study findings and limits: TRBV6-2, TRBV6-3 and other indistinguishable V segments were excluded.

Primers included in the PCR were 60 Vbeta and 13 Jbeta primers. The protocol was immunoSEQ multiplex PCR, while the TCRdb copy is restricted to in-frame clones and leaves out a portion. The sample holds some 150,000 clones, roughly 83% seen once. V gene TRBV5-6 combines with J gene TRBJ2-1; 11 bases match TRBD2. The sample consisted of PBMCs. This receptor was taken from a young man in good health and CMV-seropositive. Here the CDR3 DNA reads TGTGCCAGCCATGACGGGGGGCTAGCGGGAGGCTCCTACAATGAGCAGTTCTTC. Its protein is CASHDGGLAGGSYNEQFF.